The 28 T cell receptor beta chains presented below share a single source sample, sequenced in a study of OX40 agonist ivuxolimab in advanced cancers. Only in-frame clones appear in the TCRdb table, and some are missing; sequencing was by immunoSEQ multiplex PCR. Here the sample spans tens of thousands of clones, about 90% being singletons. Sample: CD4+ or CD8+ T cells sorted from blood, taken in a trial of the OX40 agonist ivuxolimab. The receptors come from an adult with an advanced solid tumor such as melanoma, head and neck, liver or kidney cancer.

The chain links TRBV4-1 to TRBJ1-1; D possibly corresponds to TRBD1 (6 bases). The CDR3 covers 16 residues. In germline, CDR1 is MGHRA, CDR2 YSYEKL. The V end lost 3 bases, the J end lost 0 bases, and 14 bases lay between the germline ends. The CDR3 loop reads CASSHRDNSVNTEAFF. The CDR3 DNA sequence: TGCGCCAGCAGCCACCGGGACAACTCCGTGAACACTGAAGCTTTCTTT.

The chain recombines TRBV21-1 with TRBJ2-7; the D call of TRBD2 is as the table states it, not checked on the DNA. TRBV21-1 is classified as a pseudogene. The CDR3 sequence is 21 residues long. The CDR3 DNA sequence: TGTGCCAGCAGCATTTCCCTAGGGAGACGGACTAGCGGGGCGAGCTCCTACGAGCAGTACTTC. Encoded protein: CASSISLGRRTSGASSYEQYF.

In DNA form, the CDR3 reads TGTGCCAGCAGACCTGTGGGGACAGGGACGGGCGAGCAGTACTTC. This codes for CASRPVGTGTGEQYF. The chain carries TRBV6-5 and TRBJ2-5; TRBD1 agrees at 9 bases. The assigned J gene may be wrong: the sequence end matches TRBJ2-7 better. CDR3 length: 15 amino acids. Germline-derived CDR1 and CDR2 are MNHEY and SVGAGI.

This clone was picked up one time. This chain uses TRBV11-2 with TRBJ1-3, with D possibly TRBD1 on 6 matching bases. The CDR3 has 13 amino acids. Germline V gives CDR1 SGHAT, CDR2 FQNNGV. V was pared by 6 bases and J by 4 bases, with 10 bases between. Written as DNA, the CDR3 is TGTGCCAGCAGTGCGGGGGCCGGAAACACCATATATTTT. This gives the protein CASSAGAGNTIYF.

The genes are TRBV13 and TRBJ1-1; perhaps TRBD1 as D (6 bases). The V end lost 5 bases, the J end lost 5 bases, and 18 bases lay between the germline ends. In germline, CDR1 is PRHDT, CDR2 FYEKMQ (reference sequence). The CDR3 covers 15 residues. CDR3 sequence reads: CASSPRDKPRTEAFF. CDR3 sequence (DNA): TGTGCCAGCAGCCCCCGGGACAAACCGAGAACTGAAGCTTTCTTT.

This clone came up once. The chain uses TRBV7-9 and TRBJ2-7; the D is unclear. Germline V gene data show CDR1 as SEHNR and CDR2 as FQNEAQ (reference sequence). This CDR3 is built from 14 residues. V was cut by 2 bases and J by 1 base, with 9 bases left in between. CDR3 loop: CASSLPGISYEQYF. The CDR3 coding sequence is TGTGCCAGCAGCTTACCAGGCATATCCTACGAGCAGTACTTC.

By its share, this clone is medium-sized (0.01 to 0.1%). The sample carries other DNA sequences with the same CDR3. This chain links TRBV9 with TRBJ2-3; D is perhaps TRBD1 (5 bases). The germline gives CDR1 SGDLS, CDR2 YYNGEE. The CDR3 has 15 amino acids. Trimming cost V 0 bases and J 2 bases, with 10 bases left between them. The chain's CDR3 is CASSVDGRATDTQYF. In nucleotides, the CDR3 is TGTGCCAGCAGCGTAGACGGCAGGGCCACAGATACGCAGTATTTT.

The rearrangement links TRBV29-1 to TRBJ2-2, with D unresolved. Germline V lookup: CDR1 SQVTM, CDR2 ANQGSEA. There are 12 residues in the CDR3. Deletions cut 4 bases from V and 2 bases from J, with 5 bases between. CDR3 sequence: CSVASNTGELFF. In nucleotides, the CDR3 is TGCAGCGTTGCCAGCAACACCGGGGAGCTGTTTTTT.

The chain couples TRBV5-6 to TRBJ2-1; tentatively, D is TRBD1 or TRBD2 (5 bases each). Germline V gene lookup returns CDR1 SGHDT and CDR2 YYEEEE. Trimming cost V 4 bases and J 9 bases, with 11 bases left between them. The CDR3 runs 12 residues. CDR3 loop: CASSPIGAEQFF. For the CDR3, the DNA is TGTGCCAGCAGCCCCATCGGGGCTGAGCAGTTCTTC. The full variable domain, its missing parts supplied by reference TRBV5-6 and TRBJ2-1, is DAGVTQSPTHLIKTRGQQVTLRCSPKSGHDTVSWYQQALGQGPQFIFQYYEEEERQRGNFPDRFSGHQFPNYSSELNVNALLLGDSALYLCASSPIGAEQFFGPGTRLTVL.

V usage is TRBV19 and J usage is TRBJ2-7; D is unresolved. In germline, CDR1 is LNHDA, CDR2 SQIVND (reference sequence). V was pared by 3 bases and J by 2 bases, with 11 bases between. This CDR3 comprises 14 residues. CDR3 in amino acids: CASSITDGTYEQYF. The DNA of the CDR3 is TGTGCCAGTAGTATTACGGACGGAACCTACGAGCAGTACTTC.

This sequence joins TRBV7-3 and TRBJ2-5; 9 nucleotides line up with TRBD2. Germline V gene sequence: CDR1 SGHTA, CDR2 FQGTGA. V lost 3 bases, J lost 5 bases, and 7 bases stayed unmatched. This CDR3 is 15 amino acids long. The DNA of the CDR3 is TGTGCCAGCAGCTTGAGTAGCGGGAGTATGGAGACCCAGTACTTC. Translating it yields CASSLSSGSMETQYF. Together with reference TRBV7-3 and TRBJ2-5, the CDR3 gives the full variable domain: GAGVSQTPSNKVTEKGKYVELRCDPISGHTALYWYRQSLGQGPEFLIYFQGTGAADDSGLPNDRFFAVRPEGSVSTLKIQRTERGDSAVYLCASSLSSGSMETQYFGPGTRLLVL.

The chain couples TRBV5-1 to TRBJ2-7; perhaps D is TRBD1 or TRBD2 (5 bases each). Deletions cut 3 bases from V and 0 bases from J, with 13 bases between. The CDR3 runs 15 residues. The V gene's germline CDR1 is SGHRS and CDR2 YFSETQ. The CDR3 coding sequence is TGCGCCAGCAGCTCGAGAGGGACCGGCTCCTACGAGCAGTACTTC. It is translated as CASSSRGTGSYEQYF.

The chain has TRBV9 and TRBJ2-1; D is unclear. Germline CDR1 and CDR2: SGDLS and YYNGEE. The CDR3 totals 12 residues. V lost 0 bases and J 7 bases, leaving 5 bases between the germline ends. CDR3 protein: CASSVGANEQFF. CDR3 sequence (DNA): TGTGCCAGCAGCGTAGGAGCGAATGAGCAGTTCTTC.

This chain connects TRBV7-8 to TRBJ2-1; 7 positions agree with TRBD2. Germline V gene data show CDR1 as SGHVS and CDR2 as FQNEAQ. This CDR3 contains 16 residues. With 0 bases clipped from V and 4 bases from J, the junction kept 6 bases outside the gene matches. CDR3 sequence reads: CASSLAPSGAYNEQFF. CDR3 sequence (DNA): TGTGCCAGCAGCTTAGCCCCTAGCGGAGCATACAATGAGCAGTTCTTC.

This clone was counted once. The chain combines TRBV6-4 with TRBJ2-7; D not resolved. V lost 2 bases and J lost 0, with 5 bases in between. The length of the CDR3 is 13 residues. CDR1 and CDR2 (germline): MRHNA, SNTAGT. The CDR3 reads CASSDGPSYEQYF. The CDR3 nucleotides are TGTGCCAGCAGTGACGGTCCCTCCTACGAGCAGTACTTC.

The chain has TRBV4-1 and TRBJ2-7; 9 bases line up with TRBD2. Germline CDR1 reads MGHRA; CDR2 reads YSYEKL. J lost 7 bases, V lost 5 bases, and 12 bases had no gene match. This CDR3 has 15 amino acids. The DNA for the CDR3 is TGCGCCAGCAGCTGGCGGGCTAGCGGGATAGGAGAGCAGTACTTC. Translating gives CASSWRASGIGEQYF.

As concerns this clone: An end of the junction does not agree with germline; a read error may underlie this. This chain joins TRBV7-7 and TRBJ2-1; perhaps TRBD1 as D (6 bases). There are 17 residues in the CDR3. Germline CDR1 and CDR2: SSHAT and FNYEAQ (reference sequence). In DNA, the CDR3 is TGTGCTAGCAGCCCCCAAGGGACACTTGGCTCCTACAATGAGCAGTTCTTC. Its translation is CASSPQGTLGSYNEQFF.

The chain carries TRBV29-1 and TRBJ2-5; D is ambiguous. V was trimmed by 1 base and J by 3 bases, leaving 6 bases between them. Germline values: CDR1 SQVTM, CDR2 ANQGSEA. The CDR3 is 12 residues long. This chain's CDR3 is CSVEAFKETQYF. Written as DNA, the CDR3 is TGCAGCGTTGAAGCGTTTAAAGAGACCCAGTACTTC.

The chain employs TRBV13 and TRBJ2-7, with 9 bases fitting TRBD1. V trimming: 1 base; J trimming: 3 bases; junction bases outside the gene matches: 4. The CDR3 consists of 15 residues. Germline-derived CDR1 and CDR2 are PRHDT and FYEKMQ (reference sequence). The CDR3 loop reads CASSLVGQGIYEQYF. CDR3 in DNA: TGTGCCAGCAGCTTAGTGGGACAGGGAATCTACGAGCAGTACTTC. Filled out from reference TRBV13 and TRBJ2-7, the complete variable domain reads AAGVIQSPRHLIKEKRETATLKCYPIPRHDTVYWYQQGPGQDPQFLISFYEKMQSDKGSIPDRFSAQQFSDYHSELNMSSLELGDSALYFCASSLVGQGIYEQYFGPGTRLTVT.

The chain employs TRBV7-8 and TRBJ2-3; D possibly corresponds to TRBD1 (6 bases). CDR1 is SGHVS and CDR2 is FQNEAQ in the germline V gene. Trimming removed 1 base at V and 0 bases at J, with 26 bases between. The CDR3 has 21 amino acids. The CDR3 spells CASSLDFFGAGDRSSTDTQYF. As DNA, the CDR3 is TGTGCCAGCAGCTTAGATTTCTTTGGGGCAGGGGACCGTTCTAGCACAGATACGCAGTATTTT.

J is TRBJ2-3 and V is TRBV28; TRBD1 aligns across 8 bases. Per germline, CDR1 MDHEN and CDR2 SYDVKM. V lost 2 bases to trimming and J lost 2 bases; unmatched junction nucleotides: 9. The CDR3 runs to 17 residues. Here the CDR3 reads CASSLGDRGDFTDTQYF. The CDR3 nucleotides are TGTGCCAGCAGTTTAGGTGACAGGGGCGACTTCACAGATACGCAGTATTTT.

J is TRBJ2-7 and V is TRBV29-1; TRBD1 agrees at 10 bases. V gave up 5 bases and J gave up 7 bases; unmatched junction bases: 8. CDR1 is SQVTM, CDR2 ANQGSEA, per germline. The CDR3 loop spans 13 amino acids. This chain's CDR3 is CSVSAGQGWEQYF. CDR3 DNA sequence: TGCAGCGTTTCCGCGGGACAGGGGTGGGAGCAGTACTTC.

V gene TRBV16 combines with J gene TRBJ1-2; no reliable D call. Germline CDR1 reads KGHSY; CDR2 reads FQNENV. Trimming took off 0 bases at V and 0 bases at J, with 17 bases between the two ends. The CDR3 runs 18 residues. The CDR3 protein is CASSQSVAEIQTNYGYTF. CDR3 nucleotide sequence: TGTGCCAGCAGCCAATCGGTAGCGGAGATACAAACTAACTATGGCTACACCTTC.

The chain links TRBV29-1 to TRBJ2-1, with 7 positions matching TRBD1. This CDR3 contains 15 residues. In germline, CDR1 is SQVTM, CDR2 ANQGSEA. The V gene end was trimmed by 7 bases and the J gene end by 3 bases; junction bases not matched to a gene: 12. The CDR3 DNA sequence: TGCAGCGCCCGAGGGGCCACAGGGGACTACAATGAGCAGTTCTTC. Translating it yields CSARGATGDYNEQFF.

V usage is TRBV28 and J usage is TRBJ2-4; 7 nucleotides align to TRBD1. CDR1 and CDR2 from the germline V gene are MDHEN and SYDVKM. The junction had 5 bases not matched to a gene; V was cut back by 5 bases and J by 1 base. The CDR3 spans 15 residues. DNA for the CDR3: TGTGCCAGCAGTAACAGGGGTCTGGCCAAAAACATTCAGTACTTC. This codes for CASSNRGLAKNIQYF.

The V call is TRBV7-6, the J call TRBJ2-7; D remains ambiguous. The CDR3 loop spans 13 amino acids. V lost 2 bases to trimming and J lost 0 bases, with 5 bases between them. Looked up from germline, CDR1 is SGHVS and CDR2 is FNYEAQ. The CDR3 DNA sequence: TGTGCCAGCAGCTTATCTAACTCCTACGAGCAGTACTTC. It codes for CASSLSNSYEQYF.

CDR3 sequence: CASSSLDNEQFF. CDR3 in DNA: TGTGCCAGCAGCTCCTTGGACAATGAGCAGTTCTTC. The chain carries TRBV11-2 and TRBJ2-1, with no clear D. Germline V lookup: CDR1 SGHAT, CDR2 FQNNGV. The CDR3 sequence is 12 residues long. The germline V and J ends were trimmed by 4 bases and 5 bases, with 6 bases remaining between them.

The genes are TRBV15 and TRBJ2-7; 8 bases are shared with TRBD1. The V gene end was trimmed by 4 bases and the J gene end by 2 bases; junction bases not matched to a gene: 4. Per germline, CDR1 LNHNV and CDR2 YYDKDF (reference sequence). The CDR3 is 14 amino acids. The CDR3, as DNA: TGTGCCACCAGCACCGGACAGGGACCCTACGAGCAGTACTTC. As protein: CATSTGQGPYEQYF.